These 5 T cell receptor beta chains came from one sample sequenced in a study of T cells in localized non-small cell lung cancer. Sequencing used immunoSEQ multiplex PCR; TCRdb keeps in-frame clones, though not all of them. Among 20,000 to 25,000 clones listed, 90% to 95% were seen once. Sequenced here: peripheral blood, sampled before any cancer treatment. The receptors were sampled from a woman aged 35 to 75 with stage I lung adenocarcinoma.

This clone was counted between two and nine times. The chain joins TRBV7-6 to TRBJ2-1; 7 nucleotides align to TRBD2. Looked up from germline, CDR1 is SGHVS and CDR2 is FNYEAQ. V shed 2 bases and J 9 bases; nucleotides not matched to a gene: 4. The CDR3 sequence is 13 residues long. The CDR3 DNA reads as TGTGCCAGCAGCTTACGGGGGGACGGTGAGCAGTTCTTC. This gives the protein CASSLRGDGEQFF. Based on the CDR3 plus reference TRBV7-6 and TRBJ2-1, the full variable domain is GAGVSQSPRYKVTKRGQDVALRCDPISGHVSLYWYRQALGQGPEFLTYFNYEAQQDKSGLPNDRFSAERPEGSISTLTIQRTEQRDSAMYRCASSLRGDGEQFFGPGTRLTVL.

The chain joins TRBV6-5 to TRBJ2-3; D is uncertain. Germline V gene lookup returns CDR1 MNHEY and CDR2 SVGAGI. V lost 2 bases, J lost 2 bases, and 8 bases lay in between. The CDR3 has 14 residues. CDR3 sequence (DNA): TGTGCCAGCAGTTACAGGATTGCCACAGATACGCAGTATTTT. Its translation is CASSYRIATDTQYF.

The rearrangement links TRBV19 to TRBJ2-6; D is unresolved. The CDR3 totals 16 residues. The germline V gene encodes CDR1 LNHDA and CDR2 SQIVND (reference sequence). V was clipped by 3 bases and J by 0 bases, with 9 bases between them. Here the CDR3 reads CASSMGQTSGANVLTF. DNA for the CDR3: TGTGCCAGTAGTATGGGCCAGACCTCTGGGGCCAACGTCCTGACTTTC.

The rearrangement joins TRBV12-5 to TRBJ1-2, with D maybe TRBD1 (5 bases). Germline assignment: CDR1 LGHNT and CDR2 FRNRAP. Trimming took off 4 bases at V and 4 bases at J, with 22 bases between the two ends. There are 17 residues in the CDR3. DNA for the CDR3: TGTGCTAGTGGTTGGGGGACCCATCTTACGGGGTTCTATGGCTACACCTTC. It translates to CASGWGTHLTGFYGYTF.

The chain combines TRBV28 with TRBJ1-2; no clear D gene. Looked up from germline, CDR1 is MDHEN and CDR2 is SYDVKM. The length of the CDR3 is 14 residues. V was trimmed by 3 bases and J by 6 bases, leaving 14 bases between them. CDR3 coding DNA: TGTGCCAGCAGTTTTCTGAGGAAACGAGATGGCTACACCTTC. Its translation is CASSFLRKRDGYTF.